What follows are 7 T cell receptor beta chains derived from one specimen sequenced in a study of somatic reversion in DOCK8 deficiency. One-step amplicon PCR with EuroClonality-NGS primers amplified TRB from roughly 100 ng genomic DNA. From the multiplex PCR reads, TCRdb called clonotypes with MiXCR, one entry per CDR3 protein. The repertoire holds roughly 1,400 distinct CDR3 sequences, about 20% seen once, with approximately 80% in the top ten. The material sequenced was blood. Receptors were obtained from a human donor with DOCK8 deficiency.

This clonotype was counted at least ten times. This chain links TRBV14 with TRBJ1-1, with D possibly TRBD1 on 5 matching bases. Per germline, CDR1 SGHDN and CDR2 FVKESK. CDR3 length: 15 amino acids. V lost 3 bases to trimming and J lost 1 base, with 12 bases between them. The CDR3 DNA reads TGTGCCAGCAGCCAGATCGGACATACGAACACTGAAGCTTTCTTT. Translated: CASSQIGHTNTEAFF.

In this sample, this clonotype is medium-sized. The V call is TRBV30, the J call TRBJ1-2, with D perhaps TRBD1 (5 bases). The CDR3 spans 12 residues. Germline V gives CDR1 GTSNPN, CDR2 SVGIG (reference sequence). The CDR3 bases are TGTGCGACGACAGATCTGGGCTATGGCTACACCTTC. Amino acids: CATTDLGYGYTF.

This clonotype appeared many times. J is TRBJ2-7 and V is TRBV4-1; TRBD1 matches at 8 bases. J was trimmed by 3 bases and V by 3 bases; bases with no gene match: 4. Germline V gives CDR1 MGHRA, CDR2 YSYEKL. The CDR3 loop spans 14 amino acids. CDR3 residues: CASSQDRAGYEQYF. CDR3 DNA: TGCGCCAGCAGCCAGGACAGGGCAGGCTACGAGCAGTACTTC.

By share of the sample, this clonotype is medium-sized. V and J are TRBV20-1 and TRBJ2-7, with D possibly being TRBD1 or TRBD2 (5 bases each). CDR1 is DFQATT and CDR2 is SNEGSKA in the germline V gene (reference sequence). There are 14 residues in the CDR3. V lost 5 bases, J lost 4 bases, and 18 bases lay in between. The CDR3 DNA reads TGCAGTGCTTCCGGGACCGGGGTCGGTTACGAGCAGTACTTC. Its translation: CSASGTGVGYEQYF.

This clonotype was counted many times. The gene calls are TRBV7-9 and TRBJ2-7; D is possibly TRBD2 (5 bases). CDR1 is SEHNR and CDR2 is FQNEAQ in the germline V gene (reference sequence). The CDR3 spans 14 residues. V was pared by 5 bases and J by 0 bases, with 11 bases between. The CDR3 region is CASSLSTSSYEQYF. The CDR3, as DNA: TGTGCCAGCAGCCTGAGCACTAGCTCCTACGAGCAGTACTTC.

By sample fraction, this clonotype is medium-sized (0.01 to 0.1%). V is TRBV20-1 and J is TRBJ1-1, with TRBD1 matching 7 bases. The closer fit of TRBJ1-6 to the DNA end suggests the J call may be wrong. The CDR3 spans 14 residues. The germline V gene has CDR1 DFQATT and CDR2 SNEGSKA (reference sequence). In nucleotides, the CDR3 is TGCAGTGCAAACACCGGGACAGCTAATTCACCCCTCCACTTT. This codes for CSANTGTANSPLHF.

CDR3 bases: TGTGCCAGCAGCTTGGTTACCGAGCGGGACATGAACCGTATAGATGGCTACACCTTC. Protein sequence: CASSLVTERDMNRIDGYTF. The gene calls are TRBV5-6 and TRBJ1-2; weak D call: TRBD1 (6 bases). V dropped 0 bases and J dropped 6 bases, with 27 bases sitting between them. The CDR3 length is 19 residues. Germline V gene sequence: CDR1 SGHDT, CDR2 YYEEEE.